Below, one T cell receptor (beta chain) is given with its context. This record comes from a study of blood T cell repertoires in COVID-19. Method: immunoSEQ multiplex PCR; TCRdb's copy keeps in-frame clones and lacks some. The top ten clones hold around 33% of a sample with about 5,000 clones, 73% of them seen once. The V gene end was trimmed by 2 bases and the J gene end by 6 bases; junction bases not matched to a gene: 6. CDR3 length: 14 amino acids. CDR1 and CDR2 (germline): SGHTA, FQGNSA. The sequenced sample was peripheral blood. This sequence was found in a human donor in a cohort sampled during active COVID-19. The chain links TRBV7-2 to TRBJ2-7, with TRBD2 identical over 8 bases. The CDR3 nucleotides are TGTGCCAGCAGCTTAAGTCCGGGGGGGTCCGAGCAGTACTTC. It yields the protein CASSLSPGGSEQYF.